This TCR beta chain was captured by sequencing in a study of cytomegalovirus exposure and HLA in healthy donors. Study-level findings and limits: Sequencing likely generated an artifact that appeared as a cluster of highly shared sequence variants.

Trimming took 5 bases from V and 3 from J; bases not matched to a gene: 8. The CDR3 loop spans 15 amino acids. Germline V CDR1 and CDR2: LNHDA, SQIVND (reference sequence). This clone has more than one count but fewer than ten. What it recognizes is unknown. The PCR used 60 Vbeta and 13 Jbeta primers. TCRdb's copy holds only in-frame clones and misses some; the assay was immunoSEQ multiplex PCR. The table records roughly 180,000 clones, approximately 80% of them present only once. Sample: PBMCs. The chain employs TRBV19 and TRBJ1-2; 8 bases fit TRBD1. This sequence originates from a man aged 30-40 years in good health and CMV-seronegative. CDR3 nucleotide sequence: TGTGCCAGTAGTGACGACAGGGGCGGGGACTATGGCTACACCTTC. Encoded protein: CASSDDRGGDYGYTF.